What follows are 16 T cell receptor beta chains derived from one specimen sequenced in a study of shared T cell receptors in the human thymus. Method: immunoSEQ multiplex PCR; TCRdb's copy keeps in-frame clones and lacks some. The sample lists about 660,000 clones, 80% to 90% occurring once. These sequences were also reported in another study, on human thymus T cells.

The sequenced sample consisted of thymocytes. The receptor set was obtained from a boy under two years old with a congenital heart defect.

The V call is TRBV9, the J call TRBJ2-3, with TRBD2 identical over 10 bases. Trimming cost V 4 bases and J 2 bases; bases outside gene matches: 7. Germline CDR1 SGDLS, CDR2 YYNGEE. CDR3 length equals 16 residues. The CDR3 sequence: CASSCSTSGSTDTQYF. The DNA for the CDR3 is TGTGCCAGCAGCTGCTCGACTAGCGGGTCCACAGATACGCAGTATTTT.

The chain is built from TRBV9 and TRBJ2-2, with 12 bases identical to TRBD2. This CDR3 contains 18 residues. Germline lookup yields CDR1 SGDLS and CDR2 YYNGEE. V shed 2 bases, J shed 4 bases, and the junction held 9 bases outside the gene matches. The DNA for the CDR3 is TGTGCCAGCAGCGTCAGCCCCGGACTAGCGGGACGCACCGGGGAGCTGTTTTTT. Translated, it gives CASSVSPGLAGRTGELFF.

The chain combines TRBV6-5 with TRBJ1-3; weak D call: TRBD1 (5 bases). This CDR3 is 16 amino acids long. With 2 bases removed from V and 4 bases from J, the gap between germline ends came to 15 bases. Germline assignment: CDR1 MNHEY and CDR2 SVGAGI. Here the CDR3 reads CASSYDGTEQGNTIYF. CDR3 bases: TGTGCCAGCAGTTACGACGGGACTGAGCAAGGAAACACCATATATTTT.

This sequence joins TRBV27 and TRBJ1-6; 8 bases fit TRBD1. The V gene's germline CDR1 is MNHEY and CDR2 SMNVEV (reference sequence). The CDR3 is 15 amino acids. V was clipped by 3 bases and J by 8 bases; unmatched bases: 6. The chain's CDR3 is CASSLGGDRHSPLHF. The CDR3 nucleotides are TGTGCCAGCAGTTTGGGGGGGGACAGGCATTCACCCCTCCACTTT.

This sequence joins TRBV7-9 and TRBJ2-3; tentatively, D is TRBD2 (5 bases). The germline gives CDR1 SEHNR, CDR2 FQNEAQ (reference sequence). CDR3 length: 14 residues. V was trimmed by 4 bases and J by 3 bases, leaving 11 bases between them. DNA for the CDR3: TGTGCCAGCAGCTCCCCCAGCGGAACAGATACGCAGTATTTT. Encoded protein: CASSSPSGTDTQYF.

The chain employs TRBV6-7 and TRBJ1-2; 9 nucleotides agree with TRBD1. TRBV6-7 is an ORF for which the function is uncertain. V gave up 2 bases and J gave up 3 bases; unmatched junction bases: 4. The CDR3 is made up of 15 amino acids. The CDR3 here is CASSYDGQGYYGYTF. The CDR3 DNA follows: TGTGCCAGCAGTTACGATGGACAGGGGTACTATGGCTACACCTTC.

The chain has TRBV4-3 and TRBJ2-1, with D perhaps TRBD2 (6 bases). The germline V and J ends were trimmed by 1 base and 2 bases, with 15 bases remaining between them. Germline CDR1 reads LGHNA; CDR2 reads YSLEER. There are 17 residues in the CDR3. The CDR3 nucleotides read TGCGCCAGCAGCCAAGGAAAGACTAGGGACCCCTACAATGAGCAGTTCTTC. Encoded protein: CASSQGKTRDPYNEQFF.

V gene TRBV2 combines with J gene TRBJ1-2; TRBD1 aligns across 9 bases. This CDR3 is built from 14 residues. The ends lost 5 bases at V and 8 bases at J; junction bases unmatched: 9. Germline-derived CDR1 and CDR2 are SNHLY and FYNNEI. Here the CDR3 reads CASSIRDRVVGYTF. The CDR3 DNA is TGTGCCAGCAGTATACGGGACAGGGTTGTCGGCTACACCTTC. The full variable domain, rest sourced from reference TRBV2 and TRBJ1-2, is EPEVTQTPSHQVTQMGQEVILRCVPISNHLYFYWYRQILGQKVEFLVSFYNNEISEKSEIFDDQFSVERPDGSNFTLKIRSTKLEDSAMYFCASSIRDRVVGYTFGSGTRLTVV.

V gene TRBV7-2 combines with J gene TRBJ1-2, with TRBD1 matching 7 bases. Looked up from germline, CDR1 is SGHTA and CDR2 is FQGNSA. The CDR3 contains 17 residues. Trimming removed 5 bases from V and 0 bases from J; junction bases left unmatched: 12. CDR3 sequence (DNA): TGTGCCAGCAGCCCCCGGGACAGCCCTATCACTAACTATGGCTACACCTTC. Residues: CASSPRDSPITNYGYTF.

The chain uses TRBV5-1 and TRBJ2-3; D is unresolved. The CDR3 contains 12 residues. The germline CDR1 and CDR2 sequences are SGHRS and YFSETQ. With 4 bases removed from V and 2 bases from J, the gap between germline ends came to 5 bases. The CDR3 protein is CASSPNTDTQYF. The CDR3 DNA follows: TGCGCCAGCAGCCCTAACACAGATACGCAGTATTTT.

V is TRBV19 and J is TRBJ1-1; TRBD1 agrees at 12 bases. Germline V gives CDR1 LNHDA, CDR2 SQIVND (reference sequence). V shed 1 base and J 4 bases; nucleotides not matched to a gene: 1. CDR3 length equals 15 residues. The CDR3 coding sequence is TGTGCCAGTAGTATAGGGGACAGGGGGCTCACTGAAGCTTTCTTT. This translates into CASSIGDRGLTEAFF. The whole variable domain, filled in from reference TRBV19 and TRBJ1-1, reads DGGITQSPKYLFRKEGQNVTLSCEQNLNHDAMYWYRQDPGQGLRLIYYSQIVNDFQKGDIAEGYSVSREKKESFPLTVTSAQKNPTAFYLCASSIGDRGLTEAFFGQGTRLTVV.

The CDR3 protein is CATSRVAGSEQFF. The DNA of the CDR3 is TGTGCCACCAGCAGAGTAGCGGGCTCGGAGCAGTTCTTC. J is TRBJ2-1 and V is TRBV15, with 7 positions matching TRBD2. The CDR3 is 13 amino acids. Trimming cost V 1 base and J 10 bases; bases outside gene matches: 4. CDR1 LNHNV and CDR2 YYDKDF come from the germline V gene (reference sequence).

The V and J genes are TRBV2 and TRBJ1-5; 10 bases fit TRBD1. Looked up from germline, CDR1 is SNHLY and CDR2 is FYNNEI. CDR3 length: 18 amino acids. The trim removed 6 bases at V and 3 bases at J, leaving 14 bases unmatched. Written as DNA, the CDR3 is TGTGCCAGCAGGCCCGGGACAGGGGACACTACCTTCAATCAGCCCCAGCATTTT. As protein: CASRPGTGDTTFNQPQHF.

This clone showed up just once. The rearrangement joins TRBV5-4 to TRBJ1-6, with 10 bases lining up with TRBD1. Trimming cost V 4 bases and J 9 bases; bases outside gene matches: 7. Germline CDR1 SGHNT, CDR2 YYREEE (reference sequence). The CDR3 runs to 15 residues. The CDR3 region has the DNA TGTGCCAGCAGCCTGGGGGGGACAGGGGCTTCACCCCTCCACTTT. This codes for CASSLGGTGASPLHF.

The V call is TRBV28, the J call TRBJ1-1; D perhaps matches TRBD1 (5 bases). Trimming left V 1 base short and J 7 bases short, with 10 bases between. Germline CDR1 MDHEN, CDR2 SYDVKM. CDR3 length: 13 amino acids. The CDR3 DNA is TGTGCCAGCAGTTTATTAGCGGGGGATGAAGCTTTCTTT. It specifies CASSLLAGDEAFF.

V and J are TRBV7-2 and TRBJ2-1; 12 nucleotides align to TRBD1. The CDR3 loop spans 15 amino acids. V shed 5 bases and J 8 bases; nucleotides not matched to a gene: 7. The germline gives CDR1 SGHTA, CDR2 FQGNSA. The CDR3 protein is CASSLGQGAFDEQFF. The CDR3 DNA follows: TGTGCCAGCAGCCTGGGACAGGGGGCATTCGATGAGCAGTTCTTC. Full variable domain (missing parts from reference TRBV7-2 and TRBJ2-1): GAGVSQSPSNKVTEKGKDVELRCDPISGHTALYWYRQSLGQGLEFLIYFQGNSAPDKSGLPSDRFSAERTGGSVSTLTIQRTQQEDSAVYLCASSLGQGAFDEQFFGPGTRLTVL.